The 23 T cell receptor beta chains listed next were all sequenced from one sample in a study of cytomegalovirus exposure and HLA in healthy donors. Primers for the PCR totalled 60 Vbeta and 13 Jbeta. TCRdb's copy holds only in-frame clones and misses some; the assay was immunoSEQ multiplex PCR. The sample has roughly 200,000 clones; around 79% are singletons. Sequenced sample: PBMCs. Receptors were obtained from a woman aged 25 to 39 in good health and CMV-seropositive.

This chain connects TRBV6-5 to TRBJ1-1; TRBD1 aligns across 8 bases. Germline assignment: CDR1 MNHEY and CDR2 SVGAGI. V dropped 6 bases and J dropped 3; count of bases not matched to a gene: 6. This CDR3 spans 14 amino acids. CDR3 protein: CASRIQGADTEAFF. The DNA for the CDR3 is TGTGCCAGCAGGATTCAGGGGGCAGACACTGAAGCTTTCTTT.

The V call is TRBV7-2, the J call TRBJ1-2; D is possibly TRBD1 (6 bases). Germline V gives CDR1 SGHTA, CDR2 FQGNSA. The CDR3 spans 14 residues. V lost 2 bases to trimming and J lost 4 bases, with 11 bases between them. The CDR3 spells CASSLQGTVYGYTF. The CDR3 bases are TGTGCCAGCAGCTTACAGGGGACCGTCTATGGCTACACCTTC.

The J gene is TRBJ2-3, the V gene TRBV10-3, with TRBD1 matching over 8 bases. The CDR3 length is 15 residues. V was pared by 0 bases and J by 4 bases, with 3 bases of the junction left unmatched. Germline V gene data show CDR1 as ENHRY and CDR2 as SYGVKD. CDR3 sequence: CAISESAGGADTQYF. The CDR3 DNA is TGTGCCATCAGTGAGTCGGCAGGGGGCGCAGATACGCAGTATTTT.

V gene TRBV2 combines with J gene TRBJ1-1, with D maybe TRBD1 (5 bases). From germline, CDR1 is SNHLY and CDR2 FYNNEI. The V end lost 5 bases, the J end lost 5 bases, and 9 bases lay between the germline ends. The CDR3 runs 12 residues. This CDR3 is CASSFGGTEAFF. In DNA form, the CDR3 reads TGTGCCAGCAGTTTCGGGGGTACTGAAGCTTTCTTT.

The V gene is TRBV10-1, the J gene TRBJ2-1; 10 nucleotides match TRBD2. The V gene end was trimmed by 4 bases and the J gene end by 3 bases; junction bases not matched to a gene: 6. CDR1 is WNHNN and CDR2 is SYGVQD in the germline V gene (reference sequence). The CDR3 is 16 residues long. The CDR3, as DNA: TGCGCCAGCAGTGCATCAGGACTAGCGGACTACAATGAGCAGTTCTTC. This gives the protein CASSASGLADYNEQFF.

The rearrangement links TRBV10-3 to TRBJ2-5; 9 bases line up with TRBD1. The germline V gene encodes CDR1 ENHRY and CDR2 SYGVKD. This CDR3 comprises 14 residues. With V trimmed by 7 bases and J by 5 bases, 8 bases remained unmatched. In nucleotides, the CDR3 is TGTGCCATCACCGGGACAGGGTCCCGTGAGACCCAGTACTTC. Protein product: CAITGTGSRETQYF.

This rearrangement joins TRBV7-6 to TRBJ2-7; 12 bases fit TRBD2. This CDR3 has 15 residues. V was clipped by 5 bases and J by 6 bases; unmatched bases: 8. Germline V gene lookup returns CDR1 SGHVS and CDR2 FNYEAQ. CDR3 amino acids: CASSPRTSGIFEQYF. The CDR3 coding sequence is TGTGCCAGCAGCCCAAGGACTAGCGGGATTTTCGAGCAGTACTTC.

The V and J genes are TRBV29-1 and TRBJ2-7, with D tentatively TRBD1 (5 bases). The CDR3 contains 13 residues. V gave up 3 bases and J gave up 1 base, with 10 bases separating them. Germline assignment: CDR1 SQVTM and CDR2 ANQGSEA. Here the CDR3 DNA reads TGCAGCGTTGATTCTGACAGTTCCTACGAGCAGTACTTC. Its protein is CSVDSDSSYEQYF.

V gene TRBV2 combines with J gene TRBJ2-1, with TRBD1 matching over 7 bases. This CDR3 is 12 amino acids long. With 6 bases clipped from V and 10 bases from J, the junction kept 6 bases outside the gene matches. Germline V gene data show CDR1 as SNHLY and CDR2 as FYNNEI. DNA of the CDR3: TGTGCCAGCAGCGTCACCAGGGGGGAGCAGTTCTTC. Translation gives CASSVTRGEQFF.

A remark on this clone: Other nucleotide sequences from this sample produce the same CDR3. V gene TRBV7-9 combines with J gene TRBJ2-5; D uncertain. From germline, CDR1 is SEHNR and CDR2 FQNEAQ (reference sequence). V was cut by 3 bases and J by 4 bases, with 6 bases left in between. The CDR3 is 12 amino acids. In nucleotides, the CDR3 is TGTGCCAGCAGCTTCGGCGGAGAGACCCAGTACTTC. Translating gives CASSFGGETQYF.

The chain links TRBV10-3 to TRBJ1-2; unclear D gene. Trimming left V 4 bases short and J 4 bases short, with 13 bases between. The CDR3 runs 14 residues. Per germline, CDR1 ENHRY and CDR2 SYGVKD. The CDR3 bases are TGTGCCATCAGTGTCGAGGGTTCGGGCTATGGCTACACCTTC. This translates into CAISVEGSGYGYTF.

The chain links TRBV5-1 to TRBJ1-4, with D tentatively TRBD1 (5 bases). Per germline, CDR1 SGHRS and CDR2 YFSETQ. This CDR3 region has 17 residues. The V and J ends lost 1 base and 0 bases respectively, with 13 bases between them. CDR3 nucleotide sequence: TGCGCCAGCAGCTTGAGCAGACAGTTCCCAACTAATGAAAAACTGTTTTTT. Amino acid sequence: CASSLSRQFPTNEKLFF.

The chain recombines TRBV9 with TRBJ2-1; 8 bases fit TRBD2. J was trimmed by 4 bases and V by 4 bases; bases with no gene match: 10. This CDR3 has 16 residues. Germline V gene lookup returns CDR1 SGDLS and CDR2 YYNGEE. The DNA of the CDR3 is TGTGCCAGCAGCTCAGGGGCGGGGGGTTCATACAATGAGCAGTTCTTC. Protein product: CASSSGAGGSYNEQFF.

V usage is TRBV4-2 and J usage is TRBJ2-5, with TRBD2 matching 10 bases. Trimming removed 4 bases from V and 5 bases from J; junction bases left unmatched: 16. Germline V gene data show CDR1 as LGHNA and CDR2 as YNFKEQ. CDR3 size: 18 residues. The CDR3 reads CASSPLSGGPGSRETQYF. Here the CDR3 DNA reads TGTGCCAGCAGCCCTCTTAGCGGGGGGCCGGGTTCGAGGGAGACCCAGTACTTC.

The chain carries TRBV6-1 and TRBJ1-3; 10 bases are a match to TRBD1. Germline CDR1 reads MNHNS; CDR2 reads SASEGT. V dropped 6 bases and J dropped 7; count of bases not matched to a gene: 6. This CDR3 is built from 14 residues. The CDR3 nucleotides read TGTGCCAGCAGATTCCCGGGACAGGGGAACACCATATATTTT. Its protein is CASRFPGQGNTIYF.

The sample holds a few counts of this clone. The chain has TRBV6-1 and TRBJ2-7, with D perhaps TRBD2 (5 bases). The CDR3 extends over 16 amino acids. Germline loops: CDR1 MNHNS, CDR2 SASEGT. The V gene lost 5 bases and the J gene lost 4 bases, with 21 bases spanning the gap. Here the CDR3 reads CASSKGSARWTYEQYF. CDR3 sequence (DNA): TGTGCCAGCAGTAAAGGGTCGGCGCGGTGGACTTACGAGCAGTACTTC.

The genes are TRBV4-1 and TRBJ2-7; 9 nucleotides agree with TRBD2. This CDR3 has 20 amino acids. J was trimmed by 0 bases and V by 0 bases; bases with no gene match: 15. CDR1 and CDR2 (germline): MGHRA, YSYEKL. The chain's CDR3 is CASSQDPGLAGLPSSYEQYF. Written as DNA, the CDR3 is TGCGCCAGCAGCCAAGATCCTGGTCTAGCGGGGCTCCCCAGCTCCTACGAGCAGTACTTC.

The chain uses TRBV27 and TRBJ2-3; 8 bases are shared with TRBD2. The CDR3 is 13 residues long. With V trimmed by 7 bases and J by 3 bases, 3 bases remained unmatched. Germline CDR1 reads MNHEY; CDR2 reads SMNVEV (reference sequence). CDR3 sequence reads: CASTGGGTDTQYF. For the CDR3, the DNA is TGTGCCAGCACCGGGGGGGGGACAGATACGCAGTATTTT.

The CDR3 DNA follows: TGTGCCAGCACTATAGCAACTAATGAAAAACTGTTTTTT. This codes for CASTIATNEKLFF. This sequence joins TRBV7-9 and TRBJ1-4, with D unclear. Germline V gives CDR1 SEHNR, CDR2 FQNEAQ (reference sequence). The CDR3 extends over 13 amino acids. The V end lost 7 bases, the J end lost 0 bases, and 6 bases lay between the germline ends.

The chain employs TRBV19 and TRBJ1-4; 9 bases line up with TRBD1. Germline lookup yields CDR1 LNHDA and CDR2 SQIVND (reference sequence). The CDR3 runs to 16 residues. V shed 5 bases and J 7 bases; nucleotides not matched to a gene: 11. CDR3 sequence (DNA): TGTGCCAGTAGTCCCGGGGCGGGACAGGGTGCTGAAAAACTGTTTTTT. As protein: CASSPGAGQGAEKLFF.

The V and J genes are TRBV7-2 and TRBJ1-2; 8 bases are shared with TRBD1. Germline CDR1 SGHTA, CDR2 FQGNSA. Trimming took 2 bases from V and 5 from J; bases not matched to a gene: 1. CDR3 length: 13 residues. The CDR3 sequence: CASSLQGAYGYTF. CDR3 DNA sequence: TGTGCCAGCAGCTTACAGGGGGCGTATGGCTACACCTTC.

The V gene is TRBV5-1, the J gene TRBJ1-5; possible D gene TRBD1, 5 bases. V lost 5 bases and J lost 5, with 11 bases in between. Looked up from germline, CDR1 is SGHRS and CDR2 is YFSETQ. The CDR3 loop spans 13 amino acids. This CDR3 reads CASREQVDQPQHF. The CDR3 DNA reads as TGCGCCAGCAGAGAACAGGTTGATCAGCCCCAGCATTTT. The variable domain in full, with the rest retrieved from reference TRBV5-1 and TRBJ1-5, is KAGVTQTPRYLIKTRGQQVTLSCSPISGHRSVSWYQQTPGQGLQFLFEYFSETQRNKGNFPGRFSGRQFSNSRSEMNVSTLELGDSALYLCASREQVDQPQHFGDGTRLSIL.

J is TRBJ2-3 and V is TRBV6-6; TRBD1 aligns across 7 bases. The CDR3 contains 15 residues. The V segment lost 1 base and the J segment 2 bases; nucleotides outside the gene matches: 3. From germline, CDR1 is MNHNY and CDR2 SVGAGI (reference sequence). In DNA form, the CDR3 reads TGTGCCAGCAGTTACTTGGACAGGATCACAGATACGCAGTATTTT. Amino acid sequence: CASSYLDRITDTQYF.